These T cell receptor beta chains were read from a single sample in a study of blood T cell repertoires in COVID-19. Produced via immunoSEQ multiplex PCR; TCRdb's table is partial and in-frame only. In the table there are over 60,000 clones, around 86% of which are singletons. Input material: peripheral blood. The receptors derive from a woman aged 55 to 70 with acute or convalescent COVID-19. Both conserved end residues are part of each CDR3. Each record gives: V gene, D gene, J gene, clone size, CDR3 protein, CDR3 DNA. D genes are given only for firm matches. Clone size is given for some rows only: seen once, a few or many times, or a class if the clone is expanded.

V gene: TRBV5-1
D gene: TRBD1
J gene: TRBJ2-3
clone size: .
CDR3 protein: CASSSQGQGAVDTQYF
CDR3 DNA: TGCGCCAGCAGCTCTCAGGGACAGGGGGCCGTAGATACGCAGTATTTT

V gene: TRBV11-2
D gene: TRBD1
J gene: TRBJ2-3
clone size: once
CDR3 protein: CASSLEGAGGGDTQYF
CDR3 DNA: TGTGCCAGCAGCTTAGAAGGTGCAGGGGGCGGGGATACGCAGTATTTT

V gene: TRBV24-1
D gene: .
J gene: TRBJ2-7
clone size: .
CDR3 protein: CATSDSRGEQYF
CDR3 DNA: TGTGCCACCAGTGATTCCCGAGGGGAGCAGTACTTC

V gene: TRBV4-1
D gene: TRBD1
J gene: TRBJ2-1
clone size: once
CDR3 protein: CASSPGQGAGNEQFF
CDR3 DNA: TGCGCCAGCAGCCCGGGACAGGGGGCAGGAAATGAGCAGTTCTTC

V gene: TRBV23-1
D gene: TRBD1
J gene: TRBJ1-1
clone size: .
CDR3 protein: CASPKRDRGCPMNTEAFF
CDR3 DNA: TGCGCCAGCCCTAAGAGGGACAGGGGGTGCCCAATGAACACTGAAGCTTTCTTT

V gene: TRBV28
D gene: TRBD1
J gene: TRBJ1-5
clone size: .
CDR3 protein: CASSLRGQGVQPQHF
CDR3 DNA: TGTGCCAGCAGTTTAAGGGGACAGGGGGTACAGCCCCAGCATTTT

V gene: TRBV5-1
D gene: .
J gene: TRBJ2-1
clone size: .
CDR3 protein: CASSLGSGGGNEQFF
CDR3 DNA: TGCGCCAGCAGCTTGGGGTCCGGGGGTGGCAATGAGCAGTTCTTC

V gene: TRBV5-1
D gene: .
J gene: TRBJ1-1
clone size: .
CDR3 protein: CASSLEQMNTEAFF
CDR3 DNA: TGCGCCAGCAGCTTGGAACAAATGAACACTGAAGCTTTCTTT

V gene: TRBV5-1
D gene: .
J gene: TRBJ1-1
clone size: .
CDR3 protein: CASSSQGGTEAFF
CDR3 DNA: TGCGCCAGCAGCTCTCAGGGAGGCACTGAAGCTTTCTTT

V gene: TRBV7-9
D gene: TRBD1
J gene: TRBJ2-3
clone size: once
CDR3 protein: CASSLDRGHSDTQYF
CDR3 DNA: TGTGCCAGCAGCCTGGACAGGGGGCATTCAGATACGCAGTATTTT

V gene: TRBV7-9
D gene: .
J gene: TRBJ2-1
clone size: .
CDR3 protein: CASSLVALRRNEQFF
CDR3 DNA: TGTGCCAGCAGCTTAGTAGCCCTCCGAAGGAATGAGCAGTTCTTC

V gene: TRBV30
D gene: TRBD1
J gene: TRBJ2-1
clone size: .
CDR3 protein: CAWSVRGTGGQKEFF
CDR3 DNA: TGTGCCTGGAGTGTACGAGGGACAGGGGGTCAGAAAGAGTTCTTC

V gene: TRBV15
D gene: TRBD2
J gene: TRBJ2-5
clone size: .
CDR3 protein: CATSRDKLAGETQYF
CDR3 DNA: TGTGCCACCAGCAGAGACAAACTAGCGGGCGAGACCCAGTACTTC

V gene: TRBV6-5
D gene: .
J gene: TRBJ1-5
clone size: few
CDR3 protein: CASSVRQGNQPQHF
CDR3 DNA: TGTGCCAGCTCCGTACGACAGGGCAATCAGCCCCAGCATTTT

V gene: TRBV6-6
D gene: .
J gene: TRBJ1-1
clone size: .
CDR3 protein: CASSYGGRNTEAFF
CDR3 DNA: TGTGCCAGCAGTTACGGGGGCAGGAACACTGAAGCTTTCTTT

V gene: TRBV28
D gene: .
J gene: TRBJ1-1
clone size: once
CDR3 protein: CASSSGGTGGLGTEAFF
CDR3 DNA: TGTGCCAGCAGTTCCGGGGGGACGGGCGGATTGGGCACTGAAGCTTTCTTT

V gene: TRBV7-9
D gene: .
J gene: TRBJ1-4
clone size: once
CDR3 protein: CASSPAGGEKLFF
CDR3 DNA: TGTGCCAGCAGCCCAGCCGGAGGCGAAAAACTGTTTTTT

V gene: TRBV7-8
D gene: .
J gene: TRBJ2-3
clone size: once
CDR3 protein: CASSYTSGLSTDTQYF
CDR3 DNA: TGTGCCAGCAGCTACACTAGTGGGCTTAGCACAGATACGCAGTATTTT

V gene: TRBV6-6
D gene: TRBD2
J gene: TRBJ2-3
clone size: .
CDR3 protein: CASRDLSGGFDTQYF
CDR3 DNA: TGTGCCAGCAGGGATCTTAGCGGGGGGTTTGATACGCAGTATTTT

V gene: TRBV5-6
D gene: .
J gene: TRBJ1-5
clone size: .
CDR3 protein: CASSQGGGHNQPQHF
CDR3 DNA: TGTGCCAGCAGCCAGGGAGGAGGTCATAATCAGCCCCAGCATTTT

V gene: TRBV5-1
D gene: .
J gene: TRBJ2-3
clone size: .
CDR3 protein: CASSLAGGGYTDTQYF
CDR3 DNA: TGCGCCAGCAGCTTGGCCGGTGGGGGCTACACAGATACGCAGTATTTT

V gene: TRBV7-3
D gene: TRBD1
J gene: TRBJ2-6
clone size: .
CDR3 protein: CASSRQGTGANVLTF
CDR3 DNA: TGTGCCAGCAGCCGACAGGGAACTGGGGCCAACGTCCTGACTTTC

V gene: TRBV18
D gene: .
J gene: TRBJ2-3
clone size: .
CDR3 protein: CASSPSPRGDDTQYF
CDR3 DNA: TGTGCCAGCTCACCCTCCCCCAGGGGGGATGATACGCAGTATTTT

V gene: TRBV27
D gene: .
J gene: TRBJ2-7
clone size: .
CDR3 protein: CASSSLYTGKKSEQYF
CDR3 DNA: TGTGCCAGCAGTTCCCTCTACACAGGGAAAAAGAGCGAGCAGTACTTC

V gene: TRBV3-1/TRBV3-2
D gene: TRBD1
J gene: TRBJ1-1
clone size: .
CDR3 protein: CASSYTGGEAFF
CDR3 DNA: TGTGCCAGCAGCTACACAGGGGGCGAAGCTTTCTTT

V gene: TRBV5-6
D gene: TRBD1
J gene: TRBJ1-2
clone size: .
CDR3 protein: CASSTTGGLVYGYTF
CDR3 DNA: TGTGCCAGCAGCACCACAGGGGGCCTAGTCTATGGCTACACCTTC

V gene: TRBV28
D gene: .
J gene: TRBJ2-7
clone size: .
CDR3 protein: CASGSGRHEQYF
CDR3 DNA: TGTGCCAGCGGTTCCGGTCGCCACGAGCAGTACTTC

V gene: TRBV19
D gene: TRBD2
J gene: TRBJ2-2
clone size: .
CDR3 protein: CASSSGGPNTGELFF
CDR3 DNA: TGTGCCAGTAGTAGCGGGGGGCCAAACACCGGGGAGCTGTTTTTT

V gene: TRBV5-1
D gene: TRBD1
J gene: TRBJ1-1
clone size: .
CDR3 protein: CASSPGGTGDTEAFF
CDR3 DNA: TGCGCCAGCAGCCCCGGGGGGACAGGGGACACTGAAGCTTTCTTT

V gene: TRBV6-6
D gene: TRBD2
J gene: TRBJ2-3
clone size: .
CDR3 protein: CASSPPGTSSTDTQYF
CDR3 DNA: TGTGCCAGCAGCCCACCCGGGACTAGTAGCACAGATACGCAGTATTTT

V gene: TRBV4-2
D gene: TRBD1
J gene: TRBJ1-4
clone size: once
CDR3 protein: CASSLPTGEDEKLFF
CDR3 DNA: TGTGCCAGCAGCCTTCCGACAGGGGAGGATGAAAAACTGTTTTTT

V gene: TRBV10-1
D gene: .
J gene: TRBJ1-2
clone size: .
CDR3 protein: CASSEGQRIANYGYTF
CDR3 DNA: TGCGCCAGCAGTGAAGGACAGCGGATAGCTAACTATGGCTACACCTTC

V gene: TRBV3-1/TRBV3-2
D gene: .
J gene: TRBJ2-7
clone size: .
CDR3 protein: CASSQDPTGTYEQYF
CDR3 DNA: TGTGCCAGCAGCCAAGACCCCACGGGGACCTACGAGCAGTACTTC

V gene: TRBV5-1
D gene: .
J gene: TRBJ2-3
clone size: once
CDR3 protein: CASSLVGDSSTDTQYF
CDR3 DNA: TGCGCCAGCAGCTTGGTGGGGGACTCTAGCACAGATACGCAGTATTTT

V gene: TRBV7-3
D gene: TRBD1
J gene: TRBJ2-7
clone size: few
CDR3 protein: CASSPRQGGWQYF
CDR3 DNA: TGTGCCAGCAGCCCACGACAGGGTGGTTGGCAGTACTTC

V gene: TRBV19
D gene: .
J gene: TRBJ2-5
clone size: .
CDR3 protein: CASSTPLEAETQYF
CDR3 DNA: TGTGCCAGTAGTACCCCCTTGGAAGCGGAGACCCAGTACTTC

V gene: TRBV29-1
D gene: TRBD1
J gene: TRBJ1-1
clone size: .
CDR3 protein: CSVSGGGLNTEAFF
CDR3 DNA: TGCAGCGTCAGTGGAGGGGGCTTGAACACTGAAGCTTTCTTT

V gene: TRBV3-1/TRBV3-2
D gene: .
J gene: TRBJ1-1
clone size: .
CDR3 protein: CASSQQGSNTEAFF
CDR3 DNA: TGTGCCAGCAGCCAACAGGGATCGAACACTGAAGCTTTCTTT